The source of this T cell receptor beta chain is a study of blood T cell repertoires in COVID-19 (dated by TCRdb to 2020 to 2022). Looking at the study overall: Collaborator samples came from the United States, Italy and Spain and covered acute and convalescent phases of COVID-19. Where available, HLA class I and class II types were obtained from metadata supplied by the sample provider rather than from assay-based typing. The sample metadata nearly always contained a de-identified subject ID, COVID-19 status, age in years and sex. A freely available public database, intended as a resource for researchers studying the immune response to SARS-CoV-2, is where the repertoires were released. The samples were drawn from the first 160 participants of the ongoing ImmuneRACE study and from 1,254 subjects provided by 6 global collaborators. The material from the prospective study consisted of cDNA or gDNA derived from T cells, B-cell-depleted T cells, or PBMCs. The dataset comprised deeply sampled blood TCRbeta repertoires from subjects exposed to, actively infected with, or recovered from COVID-19. General conclusions and limits of the study: How much clinical and demographic metadata was included differed by source and by participant, and the metadata was provided uncurated.

On this clone itself: Its binding antigen is unknown. No much larger clone is present one base from it, and per-base qualities are unavailable.

TCRbeta CDR3 regions were amplified from genomic DNA by means of the immunoSEQ Assay, a bias-controlled multiplex PCR. Per the original workflow: Within the assay, amplification of reference gene primers was used to estimate how many nucleated cells each sample contained. To quantify the absolute abundance of each unique TCRbeta CDR3 rearrangement, sequence reads were collapsed and filtered. For each sample, productive Simpson clonality was calculated as the square root of Simpson's diversity index over productive rearrangements. This is the immuneACCESS table as TCRdb keeps it, with only in-frame sequences that have V and J called. A part of the clones is gone; compared with another copy, unresolved V genes explain less than half, and the rest is unexplained. V and J calls and clone size are given by that table; D and trimming were obtained from the DNA. The sample table lists fewer than 120,000 clones, 70% to 90% of them with a count of one. 4% to 5.5% of the sample rests with the top ten.

CDR1 and CDR2 are read off the germline V gene as SGHTA and FQGNSA. The CDR3 measures 16 amino acids from cysteine to phenylalanine. The read is trimmed to its CDR3 DNA, 48 bases read in frame from base 1. V loses 3 bases at its end and J loses 0 bases; junction bases beyond the gene matches: 4. Whole blood was collected in K2EDTA tubes by collaborating institutions according to the institutions' own protocols. Collaborator samples were shipped for TCRbeta analysis as frozen whole blood, isolated PBMCs, or DNA extracted from either sample type. The TCR originated in a human donor in a cohort sampled during active COVID-19. Sequencing used peripheral blood. The chain uses TRBV7-2 and TRBJ2-3; 9 bases in the middle match TRBD2. CDR3 reads: CASSLVAGVSTDTQYF. In nucleotides, the sequence is TGTGCCAGCAGCTTGGTAGCGGGAGTCAGCACAGATACGCAGTATTTT.